Below are 14 T cell receptor beta chains sequenced from a single sample in a study of patients and donors after allogeneic stem cell transplantation. MiXCR was run by TCRdb on the RT-PCR reads, yielding one entry per CDR3 protein. The data show roughly 230,000 distinct CDR3 sequences, 13% to 15% seen once. Sequenced material: blood, either unsorted or a sorted T cell fraction (not recorded which). The source is a human donor who was either an allogeneic HSCT recipient or a stem cell or donor lymphocyte infusion donor (not recorded which). It is not recorded whose cells these are; they may come from a transplant donor.

The V and J genes are TRBV21-1 and TRBJ1-2; no check of the table's D call, TRBD1, against the DNA was made. TRBV21-1 has pseudogene status. The CDR3 is made up of 15 amino acids. This CDR3 is CASSKDLGQGNGYTF. CDR3 coding DNA: TGTGCCAGCAGCAAAGATTTGGGACAGGGGAATGGCTACACCTTC.

In this sample, this clonotype turned up many times. The chain couples TRBV5-6 to TRBJ2-3; tentatively, D is TRBD2 (6 bases). The germline V and J ends were trimmed by 2 bases and 0 bases, with 10 bases remaining between them. The V gene's germline CDR1 is SGHDT and CDR2 YYEEEE. This CDR3 is built from 15 residues. The CDR3 coding sequence is TGTGCCAGCAGCTTAAGGACTACTAGCACAGATACGCAGTATTTT. It yields the protein CASSLRTTSTDTQYF.

A few counts support this clonotype. V and J are TRBV29-1 and TRBJ2-7; a possible D gene is TRBD2 (6 bases). The CDR3 length is 12 residues. Germline V gene data show CDR1 as SQVTM and CDR2 as ANQGSEA. Trimming took 6 bases from V and 5 from J, leaving 14 bases between them. The CDR3 DNA sequence: TGCAGCGTGATGGCAGGGAGGAACGAGCAGTACTTC. Amino acid sequence: CSVMAGRNEQYF.

The CDR3 DNA is TGTGCCAGCAGCTTGTTTGGGGCCTCTAACTATGGCTACACCTTC. Protein sequence: CASSLFGASNYGYTF. The chain employs TRBV7-2 and TRBJ1-2; a possible D gene is TRBD1 (5 bases). Germline loops: CDR1 SGHTA, CDR2 FQGNSA. The CDR3 is 15 residues long. Trimming removed 3 bases from V and 0 bases from J, with 11 bases in between.

There are a few counts of this clonotype. The V call is TRBV16, the J call TRBJ2-7; no definite D call. Germline V gene lookup returns CDR1 KGHSY and CDR2 FQNENV. The CDR3 loop spans 12 amino acids. V lost 0 bases, J lost 5 bases, and 5 bases lay in between. The CDR3 region is CASSQSLHEQYF. CDR3 DNA: TGTGCCAGCAGCCAATCCCTCCACGAGCAGTACTTC.

The chain joins TRBV4-1 to TRBJ2-5; 10 nucleotides line up with TRBD2. This CDR3 spans 16 amino acids. Trimming removed 0 bases from V and 5 bases from J; junction bases left unmatched: 6. From germline, CDR1 is MGHRA and CDR2 YSYEKL. This CDR3 is CASSQELAGAGETQYF. CDR3 DNA: TGCGCCAGCAGCCAAGAGCTAGCGGGAGCGGGGGAGACCCAGTACTTC.

The chain has TRBV29-1 and TRBJ2-3; 14 nucleotides agree with TRBD2. Germline lookup yields CDR1 SQVTM and CDR2 ANQGSEA. After removal of 3 bases from V and 3 bases from J, the junction contained 11 bases not matched to a gene. This CDR3 is built from 18 residues. Here the CDR3 DNA reads TGCAGCGTTGACGGTGGACTAGCGGGGGGTCGTTATACAGATACGCAGTATTTT. Encoded protein: CSVDGGLAGGRYTDTQYF.

This clonotype was counted only a few times. The chain carries TRBV27 and TRBJ1-1; D remains unclear. CDR1 is MNHEY and CDR2 is SMNVEV in the germline V gene (reference sequence). V lost 6 bases and J lost 4, with 15 bases in between. This CDR3 region has 14 residues. The CDR3 protein is CASSPLWGGTEAFF. The DNA of the CDR3 is TGTGCCAGCAGCCCCCTGTGGGGTGGCACTGAAGCTTTCTTT.

The chain joins TRBV10-3 to TRBJ2-5, with D maybe TRBD1 (6 bases). Trimming removed 5 bases at V and 0 bases at J, with 10 bases between. The CDR3 spans 14 residues. CDR1 and CDR2 from the germline V gene are ENHRY and SYGVKD. This CDR3 reads CAISQGSYQETQYF. CDR3 in DNA: TGTGCCATCAGTCAGGGGTCGTACCAAGAGACCCAGTACTTC.

This clonotype has more than one count but fewer than ten. The chain carries TRBV7-2 and TRBJ2-7; 7 bases fit TRBD1. With V trimmed by 4 bases and J by 5 bases, 8 bases remained unmatched. The CDR3 sequence is 14 residues long. Germline V gene lookup returns CDR1 SGHTA and CDR2 FQGNSA. CDR3 coding DNA: TGTGCCAGCAGCTCCAGACAGGGTATGAACGAGCAGTACTTC. Amino acids: CASSSRQGMNEQYF.

This clonotype showed up just a few times. V usage is TRBV10-3 and J usage is TRBJ2-1; a possible D gene is TRBD2 (5 bases). Germline CDR1 ENHRY, CDR2 SYGVKD. V was shortened by 3 bases and J by 0 bases, with 9 bases between the two germline ends. There are 15 residues in the CDR3. In DNA, the CDR3 is TGTGCCATCAGTGAAGGACTGACCTCCTACAATGAGCAGTTCTTC. Protein product: CAISEGLTSYNEQFF.

The V gene is TRBV7-2, the J gene TRBJ2-2; 7 nucleotides line up with TRBD2. This CDR3 is 15 amino acids long. CDR1 and CDR2 from the germline V gene are SGHTA and FQGNSA. V lost 5 bases and J lost 6; bases outside the gene matches: 9. The CDR3 spells CASSPRRLASGELFF. CDR3 in DNA: TGTGCCAGCAGCCCCCGACGACTAGCATCCGGGGAGCTGTTTTTT.

This chain links TRBV29-1 with TRBJ2-3, with a weak D call TRBD2 (6 bases). Per germline, CDR1 SQVTM and CDR2 ANQGSEA. There are 15 residues in the CDR3. V lost 4 bases and J 3 bases, leaving 17 bases between the germline ends. The CDR3 reads CSVAPLAERTDTQYF. As DNA, the CDR3 is TGCAGCGTTGCCCCACTAGCAGAGAGAACAGATACGCAGTATTTT.

The chain joins TRBV4-2 to TRBJ2-3, with 12 bases identical to TRBD2. The V gene end was trimmed by 0 bases and the J gene end by 0 bases; junction bases not matched to a gene: 4. Per the germline V gene, CDR1 is LGHNA and CDR2 is YNFKEQ. This CDR3 region has 18 residues. The CDR3 sequence is CASSQDIGTSGSTDTQYF. The CDR3 region has the DNA TGTGCCAGCAGCCAAGATATCGGGACTAGCGGGAGCACAGATACGCAGTATTTT.